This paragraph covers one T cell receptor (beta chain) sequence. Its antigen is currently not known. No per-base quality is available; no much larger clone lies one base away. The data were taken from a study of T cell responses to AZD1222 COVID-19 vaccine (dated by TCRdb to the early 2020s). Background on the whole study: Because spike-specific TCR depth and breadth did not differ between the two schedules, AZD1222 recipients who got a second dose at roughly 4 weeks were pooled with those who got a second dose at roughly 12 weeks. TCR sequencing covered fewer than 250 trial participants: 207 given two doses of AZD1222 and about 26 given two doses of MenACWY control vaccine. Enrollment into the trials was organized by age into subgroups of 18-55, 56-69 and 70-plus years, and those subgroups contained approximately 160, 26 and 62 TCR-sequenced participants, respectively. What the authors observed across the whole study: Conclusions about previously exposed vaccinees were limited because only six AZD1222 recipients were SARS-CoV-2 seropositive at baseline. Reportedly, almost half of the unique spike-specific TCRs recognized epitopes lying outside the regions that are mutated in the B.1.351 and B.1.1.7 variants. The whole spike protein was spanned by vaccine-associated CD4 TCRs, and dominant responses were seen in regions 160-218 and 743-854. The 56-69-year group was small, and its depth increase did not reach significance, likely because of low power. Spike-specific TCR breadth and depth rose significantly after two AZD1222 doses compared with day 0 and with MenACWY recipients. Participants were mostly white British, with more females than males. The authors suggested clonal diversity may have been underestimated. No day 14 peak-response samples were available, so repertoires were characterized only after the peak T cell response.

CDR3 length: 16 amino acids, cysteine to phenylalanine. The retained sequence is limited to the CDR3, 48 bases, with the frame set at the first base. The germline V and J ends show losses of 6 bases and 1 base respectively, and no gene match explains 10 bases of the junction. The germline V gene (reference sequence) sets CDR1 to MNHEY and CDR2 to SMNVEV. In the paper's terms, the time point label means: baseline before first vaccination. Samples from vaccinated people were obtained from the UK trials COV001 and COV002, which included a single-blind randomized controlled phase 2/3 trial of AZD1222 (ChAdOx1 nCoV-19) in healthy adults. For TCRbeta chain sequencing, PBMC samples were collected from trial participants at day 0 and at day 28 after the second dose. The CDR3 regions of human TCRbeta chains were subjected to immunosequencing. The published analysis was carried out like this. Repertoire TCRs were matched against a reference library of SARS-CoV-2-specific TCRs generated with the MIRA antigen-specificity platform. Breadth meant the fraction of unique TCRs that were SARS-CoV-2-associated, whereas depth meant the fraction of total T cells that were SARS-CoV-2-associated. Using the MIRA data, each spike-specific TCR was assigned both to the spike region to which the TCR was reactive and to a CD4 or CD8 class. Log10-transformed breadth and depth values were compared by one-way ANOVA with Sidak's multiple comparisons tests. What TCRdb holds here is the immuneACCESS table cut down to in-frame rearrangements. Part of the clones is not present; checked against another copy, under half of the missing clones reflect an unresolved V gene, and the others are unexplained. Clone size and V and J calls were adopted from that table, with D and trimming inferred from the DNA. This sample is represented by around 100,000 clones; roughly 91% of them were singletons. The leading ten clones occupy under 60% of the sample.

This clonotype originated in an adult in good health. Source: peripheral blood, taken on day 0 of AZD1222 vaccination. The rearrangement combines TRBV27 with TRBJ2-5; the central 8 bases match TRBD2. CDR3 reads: CASRISQLAVQETQYF. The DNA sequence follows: TGTGCCAGCAGGATATCACAACTAGCGGTCCAAGAGACCCAGTACTTC.